Shown below are 12 T cell receptor beta chains from a single sample sequenced in a study of blood T cell repertoires in COVID-19. Repertoires were generated with immunoSEQ multiplex PCR, while TCRdb's copy carries only in-frame clones and drops some. The sample holds about 180,000 clones, roughly nine tenths seen once. The sequenced sample was peripheral blood. These TCRs come from a young man who had recovered from COVID-19.

The V gene is TRBV15, the J gene TRBJ1-1, with 10 bases fitting TRBD1. The CDR3 spans 14 residues. V was pared by 5 bases and J by 2 bases, with 2 bases of the junction left unmatched. Looked up from germline, CDR1 is LNHNV and CDR2 is YYDKDF (reference sequence). The CDR3 protein is CATSGTGANTEAFF. The CDR3 DNA is TGTGCCACCAGCGGGACAGGGGCCAACACTGAAGCTTTCTTT.

The genes are TRBV6-7 and TRBJ2-1; possibly TRBD2 for D (6 bases). TRBV6-7 is treated as an ORF (open reading frame) with a function not yet certain. Deletions cut 7 bases from V and 3 bases from J, with 16 bases between. CDR3 length: 15 amino acids. Here the CDR3 reads CASTTGEPLYNEQFF. As DNA, the CDR3 is TGTGCCAGCACCACGGGGGAACCCCTCTACAATGAGCAGTTCTTC.

The chain is built from TRBV27 and TRBJ2-3; perhaps TRBD2 as D (5 bases). V lost 2 bases to trimming and J lost 0 bases, with 15 bases between them. The CDR3 covers 17 residues. The germline V gene encodes CDR1 MNHEY and CDR2 SMNVEV (reference sequence). CDR3 DNA: TGTGCCAGCAGTTTAGTCCCCAGCGGTATTAGCACAGATACGCAGTATTTT. Its protein is CASSLVPSGISTDTQYF.

The V and J genes are TRBV24-1 and TRBJ2-1; 7 bases map to TRBD2. The CDR3 runs 20 residues. From germline, CDR1 is KGHDR and CDR2 SFDVKD. V gave up 5 bases and J gave up 0 bases; unmatched junction bases: 18. CDR3 nucleotide sequence: TGTGCCACCAGTGCCCGCGCTGGGCGGGAGAGCACCAGCTCCTACAATGAGCAGTTCTTC. Its protein is CATSARAGRESTSSYNEQFF.

A few counts support this clone. The chain is built from TRBV13 and TRBJ2-5, with a weak D call TRBD2 (5 bases). The V end was cut by 6 bases, the J end by 3 bases, with 11 bases between. This CDR3 has 13 amino acids. Germline-derived CDR1 and CDR2 are PRHDT and FYEKMQ (reference sequence). CDR3 in amino acids: CASSPWGEETQYF. The CDR3 nucleotides read TGTGCCAGCAGTCCGTGGGGAGAAGAGACCCAGTACTTC.

This clone was detected once. The genes are TRBV18 and TRBJ2-3; D is perhaps TRBD1 (6 bases). V was pared by 3 bases and J by 2 bases, with 9 bases between. Germline loops: CDR1 KGHSH, CDR2 LQKENI. The CDR3 contains 14 residues. The CDR3 bases are TGTGCCAGCTCACCTCGGGACAACACAGATACGCAGTATTTT. Protein product: CASSPRDNTDTQYF. The full variable domain, in which reference TRBV18 and TRBJ2-3 provide the parts outside the CDR3, is NAGVMQNPRHLVRRRGQEARLRCSPMKGHSHVYWYRQLPEEGLKFMVYLQKENIIDESGMPKERFSAEFPKEGPSILRIQQVVRGDSAAYFCASSPRDNTDTQYFGPGTRLTVL.

The chain joins TRBV5-1 to TRBJ2-1, with 9 bases matching TRBD2. Germline V gene data show CDR1 as SGHRS and CDR2 as YFSETQ. This CDR3 spans 13 amino acids. V trimming: 5 bases; J trimming: 5 bases; junction bases outside the gene matches: 2. The CDR3 DNA follows: TGCGCCAGCAGGCTAGCGGGGAACAATGAGCAGTTCTTC. Translated: CASRLAGNNEQFF. Filled out from reference TRBV5-1 and TRBJ2-1, the complete variable domain reads KAGVTQTPRYLIKTRGQQVTLSCSPISGHRSVSWYQQTPGQGLQFLFEYFSETQRNKGNFPGRFSGRQFSNSRSEMNVSTLELGDSALYLCASRLAGNNEQFFGPGTRLTVL.

The V and J genes are TRBV3-1 (or the pseudogene TRBV3-2) and TRBJ2-2; 8 bases match TRBD2. Germline assignment: CDR1 LGHDT and CDR2 YNNKEL (reference sequence). Trimming took 0 bases from V and 7 from J; bases not matched to a gene: 10. The CDR3 is 17 residues long. This CDR3 reads CASSQDGRREDVGELFF. The CDR3 coding sequence is TGTGCCAGCAGCCAAGATGGGAGGCGGGAGGATGTCGGGGAGCTGTTTTTT.

V usage is TRBV4-3 and J usage is TRBJ2-1; 11 bases are shared with TRBD2. Germline values: CDR1 LGHNA, CDR2 YSLEER. V lost 0 bases, J lost 6 bases, and 10 bases stayed unmatched. This CDR3 is built from 18 residues. This CDR3 is CASSQDRVLAGEVNEQFF. In DNA form, the CDR3 reads TGCGCCAGCAGCCAAGACAGGGTACTAGCGGGAGAGGTCAATGAGCAGTTCTTC.

The chain employs TRBV7-9 and TRBJ2-7, with a tentative D call TRBD2 (6 bases). The V end lost 1 base, the J end lost 3 bases, and 10 bases lay between the germline ends. The CDR3 contains 14 residues. CDR1 SEHNR and CDR2 FQNEAQ come from the germline V gene (reference sequence). CDR3 sequence reads: CASSLGAGIYEQYF. The CDR3 coding sequence is TGTGCCAGCAGCTTAGGTGCGGGGATCTACGAGCAGTACTTC.

The chain links TRBV20-1 to TRBJ2-1; D call uncertain. V was shortened by 6 bases and J by 7 bases, with 10 bases between the two germline ends. Germline CDR1 is DFQATT and CDR2 is SNEGSKA (reference sequence). This CDR3 region has 11 residues. The CDR3 region has the DNA TGCAGTGCCCAGTTCCAGAATGAGCAGTTCTTC. Translating gives CSAQFQNEQFF.

The V call is TRBV27, the J call TRBJ1-2; D gene uncertain. The CDR3 has 14 residues. CDR1 is MNHEY, CDR2 SMNVEV, per germline (reference sequence). Trimming took 6 bases from V and 2 from J, leaving 13 bases between them. CDR3 nucleotide sequence: TGTGCCAGCAGCGGAGCCCAGAGCAACTATGGCTACACCTTC. Protein: CASSGAQSNYGYTF.